The 31 T cell receptor beta chains reported below all come from one sample, sequenced in a study of T-cell reconstitution after alpha-beta-depleted transplantation in children. Library preparation (for TCRbeta) was performed with unique molecular identifiers. TCRdb re-called the PCR reads with MiXCR, one entry per CDR3 protein. The sample carries 250,000 to 350,000 distinct CDR3 sequences, around 25% recorded once. The sample here was PBMCs, mostly from graft donor cells, taken 180 days after TCRalphabeta/CD19-depleted stem cell transplant. The receptors stem from a male patient between 5 and 17 years old who had a stem cell transplant for acute lymphoblastic leukemia, so the T cells may come from the graft donor.

V is TRBV6-1 and J is TRBJ2-7; 7 bases match TRBD1. Germline CDR1 and CDR2: MNHNS and SASEGT. The trim removed 8 bases at V and 0 bases at J, leaving 4 bases unmatched. The CDR3 spans 13 residues. Here the CDR3 DNA reads TGTGCCAGCGGAAGGGACAGCTCCTACGAGCAGTACTTC. Amino acids: CASGRDSSYEQYF.

This clonotype was seen at least ten times. The chain uses TRBV7-9 and TRBJ1-3; D gene unclear. Germline CDR1 is SEHNR and CDR2 is FQNEAQ (reference sequence). This CDR3 comprises 12 residues. V lost 2 bases and J lost 4, with 3 bases in between. For the CDR3, the DNA is TGTGCCAGCAGCTTAAGAGGAAACACCATATATTTT. As protein: CASSLRGNTIYF.

J is TRBJ1-1 and V is TRBV5-1; D is undetermined. V lost 0 bases and J 1 base, leaving 10 bases between the germline ends. The CDR3 is 15 amino acids. Germline values: CDR1 SGHRS, CDR2 YFSETQ. CDR3 protein: CASSLAPQSNTEAFF. CDR3 DNA sequence: TGCGCCAGCAGCTTGGCCCCCCAGTCGAACACTGAAGCTTTCTTT.

The V gene is TRBV4-1, the J gene TRBJ2-7, with 10 bases identical to TRBD2. V was clipped by 1 base and J by 3 bases; unmatched bases: 6. Germline loops: CDR1 MGHRA, CDR2 YSYEKL. The CDR3 runs to 16 residues. As DNA, the CDR3 is TGCGCCAGCAGCCAAGTCGGGACTAGCGCTAACTACGAGCAGTACTTC. Its translation: CASSQVGTSANYEQYF.

The V and J genes are TRBV12-3 or TRBV12-4 and TRBJ2-1; possibly TRBD1 or TRBD2 for D (5 bases each). This CDR3 has 12 amino acids. Trimming stripped 2 bases from V and 8 bases from J, with 7 bases between. CDR3 coding DNA: TGTGCCAGCAGTTTACGGGACCATGAGCAGTTCTTC. This sequence encodes CASSLRDHEQFF.

This chain connects TRBV6-1 to TRBJ2-1; the D gene is possibly TRBD1 (6 bases). Trimming took off 4 bases at V and 0 bases at J, with 10 bases between the two ends. Germline V gene data show CDR1 as MNHNS and CDR2 as SASEGT. The CDR3 is made up of 15 amino acids. CDR3 bases: TGTGCCAGCAGTGGGAGGACAGCCTCCTACAATGAGCAGTTCTTC. Amino acids: CASSGRTASYNEQFF.

The rearrangement uses TRBV29-1 and TRBJ1-2; 11 bases fit TRBD1. This CDR3 is built from 16 residues. V shed 1 base and J 4 bases; nucleotides not matched to a gene: 8. CDR1 is SQVTM, CDR2 ANQGSEA, per germline. The CDR3 DNA sequence: TGCAGCGTTGAAGGCTACCCGGGACAGGGGGGCTATGGCTACACCTTC. Its protein product is CSVEGYPGQGGYGYTF.

The genes are TRBV7-2 and TRBJ1-3; D not certain. Trimming removed 0 bases at V and 4 bases at J, with 10 bases between. The length of the CDR3 is 15 residues. Germline values: CDR1 SGHTA, CDR2 FQGNSA. CDR3 bases: TGTGCCAGCAGCTTAGCCGAGGCCCTGGGAAACACCATATATTTT. Translation: CASSLAEALGNTIYF.

V is TRBV7-6 and J is TRBJ2-1; TRBD2 agrees at 9 bases. This CDR3 spans 16 amino acids. Germline trimming cut 4 bases from V and 2 bases from J; bases unmatched to any gene: 6. Germline loops: CDR1 SGHVS, CDR2 FNYEAQ. CDR3 protein: CASSSISGSAYNEQFF. In nucleotides, the CDR3 is TGTGCCAGCAGCTCCATTAGCGGGAGTGCCTACAATGAGCAGTTCTTC.

This clonotype was seen once. The rearrangement joins TRBV24-1 to TRBJ2-5, with 8 bases aligning to TRBD2. V trimming: 5 bases; J trimming: 4 bases; junction bases outside the gene matches: 11. CDR3 length: 16 amino acids. CDR1 and CDR2 (germline): KGHDR, SFDVKD. The CDR3 here is CATSAPGLETRETQYF. CDR3 coding DNA: TGTGCCACCAGTGCCCCGGGACTAGAGACCCGAGAGACCCAGTACTTC.

The V call is TRBV20-1, the J call TRBJ2-7; 11 nucleotides align to TRBD2. The V and J ends lost 6 bases and 1 base, in that order; junction bases with no gene match: 17. The CDR3 has 18 residues. CDR1 and CDR2 (germline): DFQATT, SNEGSKA (reference sequence). The CDR3 loop reads CSARGQVYSGRGSYEQYF. In DNA, the CDR3 is TGCAGTGCGAGGGGACAGGTCTATAGCGGGAGGGGATCCTACGAGCAGTACTTC.

In its sample, this clonotype was seen many times. This rearrangement joins TRBV7-9 to TRBJ1-1; D is ambiguous. Germline assignment: CDR1 SEHNR and CDR2 FQNEAQ (reference sequence). This CDR3 has 13 amino acids. Trimming left V 4 bases short and J 1 base short, with 7 bases between. CDR3 loop: CASSSRGNTEAFF. CDR3 DNA sequence: TGTGCCAGCAGCTCCCGGGGGAACACTGAAGCTTTCTTT.

The CDR3 nucleotides read TGCGCCAGCAGCCTAGACAGGGGGGCGGGAGGGCCCGACAATGAGCAGTTCTTC. Amino acid sequence: CASSLDRGAGGPDNEQFF. This chain uses TRBV4-1 with TRBJ2-1, with D possibly called TRBD1 or TRBD2 (9 bases each). Germline loops: CDR1 MGHRA, CDR2 YSYEKL. The CDR3 is 18 residues long. Trimming took off 4 bases at V and 5 bases at J, with 24 bases between the two ends.

The genes are TRBV18 and TRBJ2-7; 15 bases align to TRBD2. This CDR3 region has 16 residues. Germline lookup yields CDR1 KGHSH and CDR2 LQKENI. V was pared by 4 bases and J by 4 bases, with 5 bases of the junction left unmatched. CDR3 bases: TGTGCCAGCTCACTCCCGGGACTAGCGGGAGGATACGAGCAGTACTTC. It yields the protein CASSLPGLAGGYEQYF.

The rearrangement links TRBV12-3 or TRBV12-4 to TRBJ1-6; TRBD1 might be the D (5 bases). The V end was cut by 3 bases, the J end by 8 bases, with 17 bases between. The CDR3 loop spans 16 amino acids. Written as DNA, the CDR3 is TGTGCCAGCAGTTTGGCAGGGTGGGAAGGTGATTCACCCCTCCACTTT. It translates to CASSLAGWEGDSPLHF.

This clonotype was found a few times. This chain joins TRBV5-1 and TRBJ2-1, with 10 bases fitting TRBD2. V was pared by 4 bases and J by 4 bases, with 11 bases of the junction left unmatched. The CDR3 contains 17 residues. Germline V lookup: CDR1 SGHRS, CDR2 YFSETQ. This CDR3 is CASSPEQRLAGYNEQFF. For the CDR3, the DNA is TGCGCCAGCAGCCCCGAACAGCGACTAGCGGGTTACAATGAGCAGTTCTTC.

The chain combines TRBV20-1 with TRBJ2-7; D uncertain. CDR1 DFQATT and CDR2 SNEGSKA come from the germline V gene (reference sequence). The CDR3 contains 10 residues. Trimming left V 4 bases short and J 4 bases short, with 5 bases between. The CDR3 region is CSANGYEQYF. The CDR3 nucleotides read TGCAGTGCTAACGGATACGAGCAGTACTTC.

This clonotype turned up a few times. The V call is TRBV14, the J call TRBJ1-2; 7 nucleotides agree with TRBD1. After removal of 5 bases from V and 3 bases from J, the junction contained 3 bases not matched to a gene. This CDR3 has 13 residues. Germline V gives CDR1 SGHDN, CDR2 FVKESK. CDR3 DNA sequence: TGTGCCAGCAGCAAACAGGGGCACTATGGCTACACCTTC. Translated, it gives CASSKQGHYGYTF.

This clonotype was recorded at least ten times. The rearrangement joins TRBV5-1 to TRBJ2-1; TRBD2 matches 7 bases. V lost 0 bases and J lost 6; bases outside the gene matches: 15. Germline V gene lookup returns CDR1 SGHRS and CDR2 YFSETQ. The CDR3 is made up of 18 amino acids. This CDR3 reads CASSLDRQRDATSNEQFF. CDR3 DNA sequence: TGCGCCAGCAGCTTGGACCGACAGCGGGACGCAACCTCCAATGAGCAGTTCTTC.

J is TRBJ2-3 and V is TRBV20-1; unclear D gene. CDR3 size: 11 residues. The V and J ends lost 4 bases and 11 bases respectively, with 13 bases between them. In germline, CDR1 is DFQATT, CDR2 SNEGSKA (reference sequence). As DNA, the CDR3 is TGCAGTGCTACGCGAGCTACTAAGCAGTATTTT. It is translated as CSATRATKQYF.

CDR3 loop: CSARVGRPGLFF. The CDR3 nucleotides read TGCAGTGCTAGAGTGGGTCGGCCTGGGCTGTTTTTT. This chain joins TRBV20-1 and TRBJ2-2, with D uncertain. CDR3 length equals 12 residues. V was shortened by 1 base and J by 13 bases, with 13 bases between the two germline ends. CDR1 is DFQATT and CDR2 is SNEGSKA in the germline V gene (reference sequence).

V gene TRBV28 combines with J gene TRBJ2-5, with 9 bases identical to TRBD1. V lost 6 bases and J lost 7; bases outside the gene matches: 15. CDR1 MDHEN and CDR2 SYDVKM come from the germline V gene. This CDR3 spans 16 amino acids. The CDR3 loop is CASSAIRDREKATQYF. CDR3 sequence (DNA): TGTGCCAGCAGCGCCATCCGGGACAGGGAAAAGGCGACCCAGTACTTC.

This clonotype has a handful of counts. V and J are TRBV12-3 or TRBV12-4 and TRBJ1-5; 9 nucleotides match TRBD1. J gave up 6 bases and V 0 bases, and 0 bases lay outside the gene matches. The CDR3 totals 14 residues. CDR3 nucleotide sequence: TGTGCCAGCAGTTTAGCGACAGGGGGTCAGCCCCAGCATTTT. Residues: CASSLATGGQPQHF.

This clonotype was picked up one time. This chain uses TRBV25-1 with TRBJ2-1; 9 bases are a match to TRBD2. CDR1 is MGHDK and CDR2 is SYGVNS in the germline V gene. Losses at the gene ends were 4 bases for V and 7 bases for J; bases not matched to a gene: 14. CDR3 length equals 17 residues. The DNA of the CDR3 is TGTGCCAGCAGTGGTTATGCGGGAGGGCCCGCTTTGAATGAGCAGTTCTTC. Translation: CASSGYAGGPALNEQFF.

This clonotype was seen a handful of times. The V call is TRBV24-1, the J call TRBJ2-3; weak D call: TRBD1 (6 bases). V lost 6 bases and J 0 bases, leaving 9 bases between the germline ends. Germline V gene sequence: CDR1 KGHDR, CDR2 SFDVKD. The CDR3 has 14 residues. Here the CDR3 reads CATSSGHSTDTQYF. DNA of the CDR3: TGTGCCACCAGTTCGGGACACAGCACAGATACGCAGTATTTT.

The rearrangement joins TRBV6-5 to TRBJ1-3; D is unresolved. The germline gives CDR1 MNHEY, CDR2 SVGAGI. This CDR3 comprises 15 residues. The V end was cut by 0 bases, the J end by 4 bases, with 10 bases between. The DNA for the CDR3 is TGTGCCAGCAGTTACTCCCTGGACGCGGGAAACACCATATATTTT. Amino acids: CASSYSLDAGNTIYF.

This clonotype was observed a handful of times. The V call is TRBV5-6, the J call TRBJ2-1; no clear D. Germline V gene lookup returns CDR1 SGHDT and CDR2 YYEEEE. V was trimmed by 4 bases and J by 9 bases, leaving 14 bases between them. The CDR3 totals 13 residues. This CDR3 is CASSVLRSVEQFF. The CDR3 DNA is TGTGCCAGCAGCGTCTTAAGGTCGGTTGAGCAGTTCTTC.

The sample holds a few counts of this clonotype. V gene TRBV15 combines with J gene TRBJ1-5; 10 nucleotides line up with TRBD1. V was clipped by 5 bases and J by 10 bases; unmatched bases: 8. The CDR3 extends over 14 amino acids. Per the germline V gene, CDR1 is LNHNV and CDR2 is YYDKDF (reference sequence). CDR3 loop: CATSGDRGRSPQHF. The CDR3 DNA reads TGTGCCACCAGCGGCGACAGGGGGCGAAGCCCCCAGCATTTT. Variable domain in full (rest from reference TRBV15 and TRBJ1-5): DAMVIQNPRYQVTQFGKPVTLSCSQTLNHNVMYWYQQKSSQAPKLLFHYYDKDFNNEADTPDNFQSRRPNTSFCFLDIRSPGLGDTAMYLCATSGDRGRSPQHFGDGTRLSIL.

The chain joins TRBV7-3 to TRBJ2-1, with 10 positions matching TRBD2. Germline values: CDR1 SGHTA, CDR2 FQGTGA. This CDR3 spans 20 amino acids. The trim removed 1 base at V and 1 base at J, leaving 13 bases unmatched. The CDR3 loop reads CASSLMGLAGATGSYNEQFF. CDR3 in DNA: TGTGCCAGCAGCTTAATGGGGCTAGCGGGAGCGACTGGGTCCTACAATGAGCAGTTCTTC.

The chain is built from TRBV15 and TRBJ2-5; 10 nucleotides match TRBD2. Trimming removed 0 bases from V and 2 bases from J; junction bases left unmatched: 3. Germline lookup yields CDR1 LNHNV and CDR2 YYDKDF (reference sequence). This CDR3 is built from 16 residues. For the CDR3, the DNA is TGTGCCACCAGCAGAGATCCAGCGGGAGGGCAAGAGACCCAGTACTTC. It specifies CATSRDPAGGQETQYF.

This clonotype was observed a few times. V is TRBV20-1 and J is TRBJ2-2, with D tentatively TRBD1 or TRBD2 (5 bases each). The CDR3 runs to 14 residues. V dropped 1 base and J dropped 7 bases, with 13 bases sitting between them. Looked up from germline, CDR1 is DFQATT and CDR2 is SNEGSKA (reference sequence). Written as DNA, the CDR3 is TGCAGTGCTAGAGGGGGACGGGTTCACGGGGAGCTGTTTTTT. This sequence encodes CSARGGRVHGELFF.